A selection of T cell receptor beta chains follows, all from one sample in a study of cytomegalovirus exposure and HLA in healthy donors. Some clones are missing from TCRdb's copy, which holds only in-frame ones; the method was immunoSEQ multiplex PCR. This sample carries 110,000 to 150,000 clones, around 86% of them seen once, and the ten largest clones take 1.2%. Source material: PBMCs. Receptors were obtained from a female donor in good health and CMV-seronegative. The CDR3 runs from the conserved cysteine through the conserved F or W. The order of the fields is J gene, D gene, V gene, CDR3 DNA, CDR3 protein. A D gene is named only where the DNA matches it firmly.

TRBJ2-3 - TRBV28 TGTGCCAGCAGTTTAGCAGGGGACCCCTCGGCAGATACGCAGTATTTT CASSLAGDPSADTQYF
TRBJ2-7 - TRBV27 TGTGCCAGCAGTCCCGAGGGCAACGTCTACGAGCAGTACTTC CASSPEGNVYEQYF
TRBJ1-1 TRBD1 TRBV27 TGTGCCAGCAGTAACCACCAGACAGGGGAGACTGAAGCTTTCTTT CASSNHQTGETEAFF
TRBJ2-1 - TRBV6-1 TGTGCCAGCAGTCCACTAGCCCAAGCACTGGATGAGCAGTTCTTC CASSPLAQALDEQFF
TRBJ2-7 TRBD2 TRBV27 TGTGCCAGCAGAGCCCGGACTAGCGGGGACCCCTACGAGCAGTACTTC CASRARTSGDPYEQYF
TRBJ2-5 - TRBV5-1 TGCGCCAGCAGCCCTTTTGCAGGTCAAGAGACCCAGTACTTC CASSPFAGQETQYF
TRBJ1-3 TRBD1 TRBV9 TGTGCCAGCAGCGGAAGACAGGGACGCTCTGGAAACACCATATATTTT CASSGRQGRSGNTIYF
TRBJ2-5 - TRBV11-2 TGTGCCAGCAGCTTAGGGCGGGACGGAGAGACCCAGTACTTC CASSLGRDGETQYF
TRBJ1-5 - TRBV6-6 TGTGCCAGCAGTTACCCGCCAGAAGGCAATCAGCCCCAGCATTTT CASSYPPEGNQPQHF
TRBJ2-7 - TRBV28 TGTGCCAGCGCCGACTTCGAGCAGTACTTC CASADFEQYF
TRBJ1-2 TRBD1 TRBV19 TGTGCCAGTACTCCCGGGACAGGGGCAAACTATGGCTACACCTTC CASTPGTGANYGYTF
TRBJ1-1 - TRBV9 TGTGCCAGCAGCGTATTAGGGGAGGCGAACACTGAAGCTTTCTTT CASSVLGEANTEAFF
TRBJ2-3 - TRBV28 TGTGCCAGCAGTTTTAGCCAGGCGGGTCCAGATACGCAGTATTTT CASSFSQAGPDTQYF
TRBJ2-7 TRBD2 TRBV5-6 TGTGCCAGCAGCCCCTGGGTTCGGGGGGACTACGAGCAGTACTTC CASSPWVRGDYEQYF
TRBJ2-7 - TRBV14 TGTGCCAGCAGCCAAGTCCCCGGAGCCAGCCCTGCCGAGCAGTACTTC CASSQVPGASPAEQYF
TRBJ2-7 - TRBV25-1 TGTGCCACCTCTTCACTAACGGGTTCTCGGGAGCAGTACTTC CATSSLTGSREQYF
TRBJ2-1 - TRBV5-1 TGCGCCAGCAGCCCAGACTCCGTCGGGGAATACAATGAGCAGTTCTTC CASSPDSVGEYNEQFF
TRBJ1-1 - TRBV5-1 TGCGCCAGCAGCAAGACAGATCCTCGGAACACTGAAGCTTTCTTT CASSKTDPRNTEAFF
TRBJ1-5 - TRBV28 TGTGCCACCGACACTAGCAATCAGCCCCAGCATTTT CATDTSNQPQHF
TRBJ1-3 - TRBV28 TGTGCCAGCAGTTTGTCAGGGGATAGAAACACCATATATTTT CASSLSGDRNTIYF
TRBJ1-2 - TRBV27 TGTGCCAGCAATCCCACGGACAGAAGCCCGTTTTATGGCTACACCTTC CASNPTDRSPFYGYTF
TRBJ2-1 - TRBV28 TGTGCCTGTGGGGGGAGTAATAGCAATGAGCAGTTCTTC CACGGSNSNEQFF